One sample yielded the 6 T cell receptor beta chains listed below, sequenced in a study of CD8 T cells in Susac syndrome. The RNA input was about 0.5 to 1 ug, and it was reverse transcribed with random hexamers. MiXCR, run by TCRdb on the immunoSEQ multiplex PCR reads, gives a single entry per CDR3 protein. The table shows a few hundred thousand distinct CDR3 sequences, with roughly 81% occurring only once. The sequenced material came from CD8+ T cells from PBMCs. These receptors were collected from a human donor with multiple sclerosis.

The chain carries TRBV5-1 and TRBJ2-1; D not certain. Trimming took 0 bases from V and 8 from J, leaving 9 bases between them. The CDR3 contains 13 residues. CDR1 and CDR2 from the germline V gene are SGHRS and YFSETQ. The CDR3 sequence: CASSLALGDEQFF. CDR3 nucleotide sequence: TGCGCCAGCAGCTTGGCCCTTGGGGATGAGCAGTTCTTC.

The chain recombines TRBV10-2 with TRBJ1-3, with a possible D match to TRBD1 (6 bases). Germline CDR1 and CDR2: WSHSY and SAAADI. V was trimmed by 3 bases and J by 0 bases, leaving 9 bases between them. The CDR3 loop spans 15 amino acids. The CDR3 reads CASSDVGHSGNTIYF. CDR3 coding DNA: TGCGCCAGCAGTGACGTGGGACACTCTGGAAACACCATATATTTT.

The V and J genes are TRBV3-1 and TRBJ2-1, with D unresolved. This CDR3 region has 11 residues. CDR1 is LGHDT, CDR2 YNNKEL, per germline (reference sequence). V was shortened by 2 bases and J by 10 bases, with 6 bases between the two germline ends. The CDR3 protein is CASSQPGEQFF. CDR3 DNA: TGTGCCAGCAGCCAACCGGGCGAGCAGTTCTTC.

The chain carries TRBV15 and TRBJ2-2, with a tentative D call TRBD2 (5 bases). V was clipped by 9 bases and J by 1 base, with 15 bases between them. The V gene's germline CDR1 is LNHNV and CDR2 YYDKDF (reference sequence). The CDR3 has 15 amino acids. The CDR3 reads CATRGRGQNTGELFF. The CDR3 DNA follows: TGTGCCACTCGGGGTCGCGGGCAGAACACCGGGGAGCTGTTTTTT. The full variable domain, rest sourced from reference TRBV15 and TRBJ2-2, is DAMVIQNPRYQVTQFGKPVTLSCSQTLNHNVMYWYQQKSSQAPKLLFHYYDKDFNNEADTPDNFQSRRPNTSFCFLDIRSPGLGDTAMYLCATRGRGQNTGELFFGEGSRLTVL.

The chain joins TRBV12-3 or TRBV12-4 to TRBJ2-1; 10 bases line up with TRBD1. The junction had 4 bases not matched to a gene; V was cut back by 0 bases and J by 8 bases. The CDR3 is 15 amino acids. For the CDR3, the DNA is TGTGCCAGCAGTTTAGCGCCGACAGGGGGCGATGAGCAGTTCTTC. Its protein is CASSLAPTGGDEQFF.

The rearrangement links TRBV20-1 to TRBJ2-7; a weak D match, TRBD2 (6 bases). Trimming took off 0 bases at V and 2 bases at J, with 14 bases between the two ends. The CDR3 totals 15 residues. Per germline, CDR1 DFQATT and CDR2 SNEGSKA (reference sequence). The CDR3 sequence: CSARDTSRPPYEQYF. The CDR3 region has the DNA TGCAGTGCTAGAGACACTAGCAGACCCCCCTACGAGCAGTACTTC.